Sequencing of this T cell receptor beta chain was carried out in a study of chemoradiotherapy in HPV16-positive cancers. Findings and limits, study-wide: Functional assays defining HPV-specific T cells used only a couple of HPV16-positive patients.

This CDR3 has 14 residues. V was clipped by 6 bases and J by 4 bases, with 19 bases between them. Per germline, CDR1 SQVTM and CDR2 ANQGSEA. The assay was immunoSEQ multiplex PCR, and TCRdb's table has in-frame clones only and misses some. This table has more than 12,000 clones, roughly 93% appearing once. To note about this clone: Its antigen remains unknown.

This material consisted of blood, taken from a patient who underwent chemoradiotherapy. V usage is TRBV29-1 and J usage is TRBJ2-7; a possible D gene is TRBD1 (7 bases). This TCR was recovered from a human donor with HPV-associated anogenital cancer. CDR3 sequence: CSVVNRGTAYEQYF. The CDR3, as DNA: TGCAGCGTCGTTAATCGCGGGACAGCTTACGAGCAGTACTTC.